The clone carrying this TCR beta chain has only a few counts. Its antigen remains unidentified. Specimens obtained from alopecia areata patients comprised lesional scalp punch biopsies and peripheral blood. This CDR3 has 14 residues. In germline, CDR1 is LGHNA, CDR2 YNFKEQ. V lost 1 base to trimming and J lost 4 bases, with 11 bases between them. This sample is drawn from a study of CD8+ T cells in alopecia areata. Regarding the study as a whole: Compared with normal scalp, lesional scalp had higher clonality and more expanded CD8+ clones.

After isolation, RNA underwent reverse transcription to generate cDNA as the sequencing template. Assay: immunoSEQ multiplex PCR; the TCRdb copy retains only in-frame clones and omits some. This table holds over 110,000 clones, approximately 51% found once. This TCR was recovered from a human donor with alopecia areata. The material was CD4+ T cells sorted from blood, obtained at week 0. The rearrangement links TRBV4-2 to TRBJ2-7; D call uncertain. The CDR3 nucleotides are TGTGCCAGCAGCCAAGTTACCGGAGAATACGAGCAGTACTTC. It translates to CASSQVTGEYEQYF.